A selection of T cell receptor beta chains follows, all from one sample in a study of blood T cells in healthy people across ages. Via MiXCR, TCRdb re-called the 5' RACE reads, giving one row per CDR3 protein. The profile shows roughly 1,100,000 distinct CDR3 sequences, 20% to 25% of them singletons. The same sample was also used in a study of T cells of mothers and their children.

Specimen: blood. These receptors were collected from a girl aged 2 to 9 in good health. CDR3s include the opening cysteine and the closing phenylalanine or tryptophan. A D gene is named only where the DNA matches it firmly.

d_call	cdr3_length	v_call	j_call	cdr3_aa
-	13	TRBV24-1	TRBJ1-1	CATRGRRNTEAFF
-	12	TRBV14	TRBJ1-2	CASSHGGYGYTF
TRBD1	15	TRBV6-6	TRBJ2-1	CASSYGGQVYNEQFF
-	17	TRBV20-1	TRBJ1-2	CSARDLLGSRAPYGYTF
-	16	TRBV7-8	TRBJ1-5	CASSLERVLSNQPQHF
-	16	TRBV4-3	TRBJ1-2	CASSQDPGAPNYGYTF
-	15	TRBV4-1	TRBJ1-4	CASSQGWTTNEKLFF
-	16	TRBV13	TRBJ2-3	CASSPRGGDDTDTQYF
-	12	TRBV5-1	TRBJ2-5	CASRLVGETQYF
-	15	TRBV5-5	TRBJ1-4	CASSPGTDDWRKLFF
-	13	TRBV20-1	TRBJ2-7	CSAPFELTYEQYF
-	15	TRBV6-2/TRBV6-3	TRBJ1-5	CASRLSQGGNQPQHF
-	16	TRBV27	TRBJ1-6	CASSLGDGSYNSPLHF
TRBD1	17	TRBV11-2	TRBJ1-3	CASSLQHRGRPGNTIYF
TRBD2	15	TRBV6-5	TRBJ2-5	CASRRLALIVETQYF
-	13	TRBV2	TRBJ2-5	CASRRVSEETQYF
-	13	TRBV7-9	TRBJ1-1	CAREQVMNTEAFF
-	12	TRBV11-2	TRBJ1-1	CASSSWTVEAFF
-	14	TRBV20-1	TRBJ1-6	CSARGWRNDSPLHF
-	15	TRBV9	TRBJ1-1	CASSAGSFGDTEAFF
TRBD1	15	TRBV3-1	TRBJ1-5	CARYSGTGRDQPQHF
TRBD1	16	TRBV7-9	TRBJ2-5	CASPSGTGDERETQYF
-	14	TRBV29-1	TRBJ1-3	CSGTDPYSGNTIYF
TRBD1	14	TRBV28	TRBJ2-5	CASSLRQGVETQYF
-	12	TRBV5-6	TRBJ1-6	CASSSGVGPLHF
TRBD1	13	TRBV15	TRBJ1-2	CATIGQGAIGYTF
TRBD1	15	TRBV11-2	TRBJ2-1	CASSLFRGGTGEQFF
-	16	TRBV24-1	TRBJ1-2	CATSSVDSPVEYGYTF
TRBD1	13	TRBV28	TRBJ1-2	CASSKQGLYGYTF
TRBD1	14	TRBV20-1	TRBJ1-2	CSAIGQGLSYGYTF
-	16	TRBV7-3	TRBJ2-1	CASSSHAGALNNEQFF
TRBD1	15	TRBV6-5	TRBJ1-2	CASSNTGGAGYGYTF
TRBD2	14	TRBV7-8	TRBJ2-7	CASSSALAGEEQYF
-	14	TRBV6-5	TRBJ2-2	CAGKQGGDTGELFF
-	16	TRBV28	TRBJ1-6	CASSPRQPTTGSPLHF
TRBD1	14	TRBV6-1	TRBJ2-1	CACLLGQTYNEQFF
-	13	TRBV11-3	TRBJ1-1	CASSLVLDTEAFF
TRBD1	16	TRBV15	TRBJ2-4	CATSRATTGAGNIQYF
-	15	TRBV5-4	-	CASSLVGRSFYEQYF
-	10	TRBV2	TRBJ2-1	CAAGGIVQFF
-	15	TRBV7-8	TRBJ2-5	CASSLNFGGRETQYF